The sequence of this TCR beta chain was determined in a study of human T cells and chemical hapten exposure (dated by TCRdb to the early 2020s). Looking at the study overall: For sensitization, 2% DPC in acetone was applied to a roughly 2 cm by roughly 2 cm area of upper inner arm skin. Patients additionally received weekly therapeutic DPC doses to the scalp throughout the approximately 24-week study period. Patch testing was performed on the upper back with Finn chambers containing 0.01% DPC, and the patch tests were scored after 6 days according to International Contact Dermatitis Research Group standards. Alopecia areata with under or over 50% scalp involvement, alopecia totalis and alopecia universalis were represented in the patient cohort, which was mostly female. The libraries were sequenced as a pool, and the TCR yield per sample differed mostly because of small variations in library volumes within the pool. In alopecia patients, the study followed how the peripheral blood TCR repertoire changed in vivo over primary and secondary sensitization to diphenylcyclopropenone (DPC), a hapten. Patient blood was sampled pre-sensitization (week 0) and at 2, 6 and about 24 weeks after DPC sensitization. For TCR sequencing, blood came from 25 to 35 alopecia patients at anywhere from one to four time points (pre-sensitization, 2, 6 and 24 weeks).

Comment on this clonotype: It lacks a known antigen. It has no much larger one-base neighbor in the sample; base qualities were not kept.

The sample's time point label, in plain terms: pre-sensitization, week 0. Sample treatment or condition, as interpreted from the label and publication: therapeutic diphenylcyclopropenone sensitization with weekly scalp DPC. At each patch-test visit, blood was drawn before the patch test was applied. Eligible patients were aged 18 to 70, diagnosed with alopecia, deemed suitable for DPC therapy, and excluded if pregnant. Total RNA was extracted from unfractionated whole blood that had been collected in Tempus Blood RNA tubes. The germline V gene encodes CDR1 MNHNS and CDR2 SASEGT. Clipping removes 3 bases from V and 0 bases from J, with 5 as the unmatched junction base count. Its CDR3 holds 18 amino acids, cysteine through phenylalanine. Only CDR3 DNA remains: 54 bases, in frame from the first base. The library was prepared using RACE. Sequencing relied on a NextSeq 500. During library preparation, unique molecular identifiers were attached to individual cDNA molecules so that TCRs could be counted quantitatively and reproducibly. For every blood RNA sample, sequencing covered both the TCR alpha and TCR beta chains. The original methods were these. Samples had a median of roughly 99,000 TCRs, with a range from roughly 20,000 to 690,600. V, J and CDR3 annotation of the TCR reads was carried out using the Decombinator software suite. For the PS versus PT1 abundance plots, all samples were subsampled to the same number of TCRs (28,000). TCRs were defined as expanded if absent before sensitization and observed at least eight times at the 2-week time point. TCRdb reprocessing: public reads trimmed at Q25 with fastp, clones called with MiXCR, in-frame beta chains kept. Each entry is one CDR3 protein sequence, shown with its most common DNA and genes. The V and J calls reflect TCRdb's pipeline rather than the authors' work. The sample table records about 120,000 distinct CDR3 sequences; roughly 14% of these occur just once. The biggest ten clones account for around 2.8% of the sample.

Results and caveats for the whole study, not just this receptor: Significantly more large CDR3 similarity clusters were formed by expanded TCRs than by pre-sensitization or healthy control sets, consistent with antigen-driven responses. A positive correlation was found between the number of PT1 expanded TCRs and patch test score, with significance reached at thresholds 8, 16 and 32 but not 4. Alopecia, a presumed autoimmune disease, was present in all patients, so the immune response of the patients might differ from that of healthy individuals. DPC sensitization did not change how many TCRs were above 1 in 1000 frequency, and no evidence was found of alterations in global repertoire structure. Repeated subsampling changed both the strength of the expansion versus patch-test correlation and the threshold at which that correlation became significant.

The origin of this receptor is a woman between 18 and 29 years old with alopecia areata. Some clones in this sample may be carry-over from other donors' samples. The chain links TRBV6-1 with TRBJ2-1; the junction holds 13 bases that match TRBD2. Sequenced material: whole blood, taken in connection with sensitization to the hapten diphenylcyclopropenone (DPC). The nucleotides read TGTGCCAGCAGTGAGGGGGGACTAGCGGGGCGCTCCTACAATGAGCAGTTCTTC. It specifies CASSEGGLAGRSYNEQFF.